The rows below give T cell receptor beta chains drawn from one sample of a study of Tregs in tolerant kidney transplant recipients. Data came from immunoSEQ multiplex PCR; TCRdb stores just in-frame clones and leaves some out. There are under 100,000 clones in the sample; approximately 94% occur only once, and roughly 5% lies in the top ten. Sample: CD8+ T cells from blood. Receptors were obtained from a human donor in good health. The CDR3 runs from the conserved cysteine through the conserved F or W. The D gene is left open where the match is weak. A clone size is listed for some rows: how often the clone was seen (once, few, many), or a class if it is expanded.

NA	NA	TRBJ1-3	TRBV6-5	CASSYGGAGNTIYF	TGTGCCAGCAGTTACGGGGGGGCAGGAAACACCATATATTTT
TRBD2	NA	TRBJ2-3	TRBV7-6	CASSLPASGVTDTQYF	TGTGCCAGCAGCCTACCAGCTAGCGGGGTCACAGATACGCAGTATTTT
TRBD1	NA	TRBJ1-4	TRBV30	CAWSTGQGGEKLFF	TGTGCCTGGAGTACGGGACAGGGGGGTGAAAAACTGTTTTTT
TRBD2	NA	TRBJ2-1	TRBV4-2	CASSQEGAAGGALFEQFF	TGTGCCAGCAGCCAAGAGGGGGCTGCGGGGGGGGCCCTGTTTGAGCAGTTCTTC
NA	NA	TRBJ2-3	TRBV11-2	CASSPGRRTDTQYF	TGTGCCAGCAGCCCGGGGCGTCGCACAGATACGCAGTATTTT
NA	NA	TRBJ1-1	TRBV5-4	CASSLLVNTEAFF	TGTGCCAGCAGCTTGTTGGTGAACACTGAAGCTTTCTTT
NA	NA	TRBJ1-5	TRBV6-1	CASCFMRGSNQPQHF	TGTGCCAGCTGCTTTATGAGGGGGAGCAATCAGCCCCAGCATTTT
TRBD1	NA	TRBJ1-2	TRBV5-8	CASSFQGEYGYTF	TGTGCCAGCAGCTTCCAGGGGGAGTATGGCTACACCTTC
TRBD2	NA	TRBJ2-5	TRBV7-8	CASSSLSGGGQETQYF	TGTGCCAGCAGCTCACTTAGCGGGGGGGGCCAAGAGACCCAGTACTTC
TRBD2	NA	TRBJ2-7	TRBV19	CASSSSGSSYEQYF	TGTGCCAGTAGTAGTAGCGGGAGTTCCTACGAGCAGTACTTC
TRBD2	NA	TRBJ2-7	TRBV7-6	CASSLGREWGRAFEQYF	TGTGCCAGCAGCTTAGGAAGGGAATGGGGGAGGGCCTTTGAGCAGTACTTC
NA	NA	TRBJ2-1	TRBV7-2	CASSPRSGANEQFF	TGTGCCAGCAGCCCCCGTTCCGGGGCAAATGAGCAGTTCTTC
TRBD2	NA	TRBJ2-5	TRBV5-5	CASSLGVAGGEETQYF	TGTGCCAGCAGCTTGGGTGTAGCGGGGGGCGAAGAGACCCAGTACTTC
NA	NA	TRBJ1-2	TRBV5-6	CATYPLRRGANYGYTF	TGTGCCACCTACCCCCTGAGGAGGGGAGCTAACTATGGCTACACCTTC
NA	NA	TRBJ1-2	TRBV14	CASSRAALGGYTF	TGTGCCAGCAGCCGTGCGGCCCTCGGCGGCTACACCTTC
NA	NA	TRBJ2-7	TRBV4-1	CASSQDSDSTYEQYF	TGCGCCAGCAGCCAAGATAGTGACAGCACCTACGAGCAGTACTTC
TRBD2	once	TRBJ2-7	TRBV7-9	CASSFSVAGDPYEQYF	TGTGCCAGCAGCTTTTCCGTAGCGGGAGATCCCTACGAGCAGTACTTC
NA	NA	TRBJ1-4	TRBV6-5	CASSYSDRYREKLFF	TGTGCCAGCAGTTACTCGGACCGCTATCGGGAAAAACTGTTTTTT
NA	NA	TRBJ2-5	TRBV4-1	CASSQGRGVETQYF	TGCGCCAGCAGCCAAGGTAGGGGCGTTGAGACCCAGTACTTC
NA	NA	TRBJ1-3	TRBV7-6	CASSLWAEGSGNTIYF	TGTGCCAGCAGCCTGTGGGCAGAAGGCTCTGGAAACACCATATATTTT
NA	NA	TRBJ2-7	TRBV29-1	CSVEDLSSSYEQYF	TGCAGCGTTGAAGATCTAAGTAGCTCCTACGAGCAGTACTTC
TRBD1	NA	TRBJ2-4	TRBV19	CARGSGQGELVAKNIQYF	TGTGCCAGGGGAAGCGGACAGGGGGAGCTCGTAGCCAAAAACATTCAGTACTTC
NA	NA	TRBJ2-6	TRBV30	CAWSPTVVSGANVLTF	TGTGCCTGGAGTCCCACGGTCGTTTCTGGGGCCAACGTCCTGACTTTC
NA	once	TRBJ2-7	TRBV4-1	CASSQDAVRSYEQYF	TGCGCCAGCAGCCAAGATGCAGTACGCTCCTACGAGCAGTACTTC
NA	NA	TRBJ1-1	TRBV9	CASSVDSLGTEAFF	TGTGCCAGCAGCGTCGACAGCCTAGGGACTGAAGCTTTCTTT
NA	NA	TRBJ2-7	TRBV6-1	CASSEGGTAYEQYF	TGTGCCAGCAGTGAGGGTGGCACCGCCTACGAGCAGTACTTC
NA	NA	TRBJ2-1	TRBV19	CASSIDPGSSYNEQFF	TGTGCCAGTAGTATAGATCCCGGGAGCTCCTACAATGAGCAGTTCTTC
NA	NA	TRBJ1-3	TRBV2	CASAQGPGNTIYF	TGTGCCAGCGCCCAGGGGCCTGGAAACACCATATATTTT
TRBD2	NA	TRBJ2-1	TRBV2	CASGGLALYNEQFF	TGTGCCAGCGGGGGACTAGCGTTATACAATGAGCAGTTCTTC
TRBD2	NA	TRBJ2-5	TRBV6-5	CASIPGGRLQETQYF	TGTGCCAGCATCCCGGGAGGGCGGCTCCAAGAGACCCAGTACTTC
NA	few	TRBJ1-5	TRBV6-1	CASSDEAGKGDQPQHF	TGTGCCAGCAGTGATGAGGCGGGGAAAGGGGATCAGCCCCAGCATTTT
NA	NA	TRBJ1-5	TRBV9	CASSVDAGDQPQHF	TGTGCCAGCAGCGTAGACGCAGGGGATCAGCCCCAGCATTTT
TRBD1	NA	TRBJ2-7	TRBV7-9	CASSLHPGTGTHEQYF	TGTGCCAGCAGCCTACACCCCGGGACAGGGACTCACGAGCAGTACTTC
NA	NA	TRBJ2-7	TRBV5-1	CASRFRDGGYYEQYF	TGCGCCAGCAGATTCCGGGACGGTGGGTACTACGAGCAGTACTTC
NA	NA	TRBJ2-7	TRBV10-2	CASSDHSISYEQYF	TGCGCCAGCAGTGATCACAGCATCTCCTACGAGCAGTACTTC
NA	NA	TRBJ2-1	TRBV11-2	CASSLGQGNYNEQFF	TGTGCCAGCAGCTTAGGGCAGGGGAACTACAATGAGCAGTTCTTC
NA	NA	TRBJ2-3	TRBV7-6	CASTLSGSTDTQYF	TGTGCCAGCACCCTGTCAGGGAGCACAGATACGCAGTATTTT
TRBD2	once	TRBJ2-1	TRBV27	CASSLSGGLRSYNEQFF	TGTGCCAGCAGTTTAAGCGGGGGCCTCCGCTCCTACAATGAGCAGTTCTTC
TRBD2	NA	TRBJ2-1	TRBV30	CAWSLAGGAYNEQFF	TGTGCCTGGAGCCTAGCGGGAGGGGCCTACAATGAGCAGTTCTTC
TRBD2	NA	TRBJ2-1	TRBV6-1	CASSEYAGEAYNEQFF	TGTGCCAGCAGTGAATATGCGGGGGAGGCCTACAATGAGCAGTTCTTC